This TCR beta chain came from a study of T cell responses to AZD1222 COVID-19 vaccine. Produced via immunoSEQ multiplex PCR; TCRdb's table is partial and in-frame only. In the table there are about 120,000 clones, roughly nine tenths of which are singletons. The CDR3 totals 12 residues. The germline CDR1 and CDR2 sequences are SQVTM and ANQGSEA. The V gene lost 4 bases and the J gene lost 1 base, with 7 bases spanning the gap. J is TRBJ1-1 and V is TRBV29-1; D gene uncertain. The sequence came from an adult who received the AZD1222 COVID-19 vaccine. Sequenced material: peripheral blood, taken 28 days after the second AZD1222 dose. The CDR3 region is CSVVGENTEAFF. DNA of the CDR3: TGCAGCGTTGTTGGGGAGAACACTGAAGCTTTCTTT.